This record covers a single T cell receptor beta chain. Its antigen remains unidentified. Other DNA sequences in this specimen translate into the identical CDR3. These data originate in a study of OX40 agonist ivuxolimab in advanced cancers. Overall study: Partial responses occurred in three patients (one hepatocellular carcinoma, two cutaneous melanoma). Study outcomes and limitations: Clonal expansion was seen in CD4+ and CD8+ blood T cells by week 6 at 0.1 to 3.0 mg/kg.

Assay: immunoSEQ multiplex PCR; the TCRdb copy retains only in-frame clones and omits some. Of about 75,000 clones listed, around 90% are singletons. J was trimmed by 0 bases and V by 3 bases; bases with no gene match: 4. The CDR3 contains 16 residues. Per the germline V gene, CDR1 is SGHTA and CDR2 is FQGNSA. Samples of blood were obtained at baseline, on cycle 4 day 1, and on cycle 7 day 1. Specimen: CD4+ or CD8+ T cells sorted from blood, collected in a trial of the OX40 agonist ivuxolimab. This sequence was found in an adult with an advanced solid tumor such as melanoma, head and neck, liver or kidney cancer. This rearrangement joins TRBV7-2 to TRBJ2-1; 8 nucleotides agree with TRBD1. CDR3: CASSLAGTGSYNEQFF. The CDR3 DNA is TGTGCCAGCAGCTTGGCCGGGACAGGCTCCTACAATGAGCAGTTCTTC.